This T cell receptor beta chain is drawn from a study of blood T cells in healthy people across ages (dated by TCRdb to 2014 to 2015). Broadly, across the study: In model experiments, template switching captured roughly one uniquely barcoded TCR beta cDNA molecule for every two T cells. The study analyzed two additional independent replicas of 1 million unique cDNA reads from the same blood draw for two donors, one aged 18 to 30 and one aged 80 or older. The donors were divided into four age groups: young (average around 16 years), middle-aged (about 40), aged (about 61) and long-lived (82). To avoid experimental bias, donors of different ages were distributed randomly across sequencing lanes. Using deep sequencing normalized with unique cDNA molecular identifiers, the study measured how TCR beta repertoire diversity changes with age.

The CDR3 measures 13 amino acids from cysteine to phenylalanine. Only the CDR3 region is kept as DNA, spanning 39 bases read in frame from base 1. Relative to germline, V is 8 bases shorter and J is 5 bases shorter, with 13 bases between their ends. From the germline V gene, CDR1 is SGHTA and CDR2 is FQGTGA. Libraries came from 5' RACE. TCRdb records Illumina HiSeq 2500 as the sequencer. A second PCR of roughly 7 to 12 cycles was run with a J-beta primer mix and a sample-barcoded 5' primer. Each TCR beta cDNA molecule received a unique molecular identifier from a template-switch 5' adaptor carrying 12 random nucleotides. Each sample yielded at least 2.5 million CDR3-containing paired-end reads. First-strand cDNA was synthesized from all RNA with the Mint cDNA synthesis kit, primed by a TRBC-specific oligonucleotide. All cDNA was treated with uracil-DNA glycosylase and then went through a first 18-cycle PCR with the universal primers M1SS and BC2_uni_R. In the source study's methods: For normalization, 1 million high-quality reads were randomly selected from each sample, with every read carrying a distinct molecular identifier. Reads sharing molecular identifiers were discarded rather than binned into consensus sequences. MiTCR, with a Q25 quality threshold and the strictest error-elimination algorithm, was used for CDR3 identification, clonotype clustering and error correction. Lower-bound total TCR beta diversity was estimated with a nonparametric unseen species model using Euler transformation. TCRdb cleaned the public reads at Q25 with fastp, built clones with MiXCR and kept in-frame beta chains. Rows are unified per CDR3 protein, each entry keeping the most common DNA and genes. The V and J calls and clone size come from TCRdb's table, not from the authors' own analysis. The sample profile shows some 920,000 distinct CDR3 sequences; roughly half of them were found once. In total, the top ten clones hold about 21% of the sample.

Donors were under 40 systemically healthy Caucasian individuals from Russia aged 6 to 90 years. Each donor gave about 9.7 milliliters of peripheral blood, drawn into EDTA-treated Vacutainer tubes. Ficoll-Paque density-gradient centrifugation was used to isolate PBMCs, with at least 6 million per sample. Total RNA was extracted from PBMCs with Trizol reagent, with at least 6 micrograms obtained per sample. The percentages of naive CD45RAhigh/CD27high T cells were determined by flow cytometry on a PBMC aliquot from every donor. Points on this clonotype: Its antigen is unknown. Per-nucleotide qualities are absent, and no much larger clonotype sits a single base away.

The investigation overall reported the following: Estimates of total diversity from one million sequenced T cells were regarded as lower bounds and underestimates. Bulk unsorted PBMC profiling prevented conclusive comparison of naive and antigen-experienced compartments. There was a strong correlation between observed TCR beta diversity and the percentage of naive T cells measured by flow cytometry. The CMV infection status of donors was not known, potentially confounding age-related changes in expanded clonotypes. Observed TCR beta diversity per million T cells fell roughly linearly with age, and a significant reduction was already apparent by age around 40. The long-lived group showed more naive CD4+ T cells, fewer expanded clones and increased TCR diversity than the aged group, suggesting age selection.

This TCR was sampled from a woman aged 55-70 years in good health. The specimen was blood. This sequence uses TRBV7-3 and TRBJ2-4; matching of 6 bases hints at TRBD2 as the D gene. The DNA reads TGTGCCAGCGCCGGGACTGCCCAAAACATTCAGTACTTC. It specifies CASAGTAQNIQYF.